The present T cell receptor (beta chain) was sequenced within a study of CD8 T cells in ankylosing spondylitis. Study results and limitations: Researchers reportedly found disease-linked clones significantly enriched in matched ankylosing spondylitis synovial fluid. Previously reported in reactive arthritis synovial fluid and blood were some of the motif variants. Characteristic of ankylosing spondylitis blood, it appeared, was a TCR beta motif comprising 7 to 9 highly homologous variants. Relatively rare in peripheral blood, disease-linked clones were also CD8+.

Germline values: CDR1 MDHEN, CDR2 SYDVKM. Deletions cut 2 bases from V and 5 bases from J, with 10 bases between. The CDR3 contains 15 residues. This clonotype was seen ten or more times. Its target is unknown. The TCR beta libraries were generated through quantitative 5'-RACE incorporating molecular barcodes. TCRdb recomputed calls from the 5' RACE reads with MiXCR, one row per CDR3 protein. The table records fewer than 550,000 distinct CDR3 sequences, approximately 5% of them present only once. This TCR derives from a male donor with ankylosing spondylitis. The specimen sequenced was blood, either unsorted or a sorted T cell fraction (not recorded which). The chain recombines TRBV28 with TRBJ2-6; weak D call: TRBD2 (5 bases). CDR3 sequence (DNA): TGTGCCAGCAGTTTAGGGAGTGCCCGGGCCAACGTCCTGACTTTC. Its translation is CASSLGSARANVLTF.